A single sample is the source of the 7 T cell receptor beta chains below, sequenced in a study of blood T cell repertoires in COVID-19. Some clones are missing from TCRdb's copy, which holds only in-frame ones; the method was immunoSEQ multiplex PCR. The sample yields fewer than 65,000 clones, 80% to 95% seen once. Sequencing input: peripheral blood. These receptors all come from a man in his forties or fifties with acute or convalescent COVID-19.

The chain links TRBV3-1 (or the pseudogene TRBV3-2) to TRBJ2-7, with TRBD2 matching 9 bases. The V segment lost 0 bases and the J segment 6 bases; nucleotides outside the gene matches: 3. The CDR3 runs 14 residues. Germline V lookup: CDR1 LGHDT, CDR2 YNNKEL (reference sequence). CDR3 in DNA: TGTGCCAGCAGCCAAGAGGGACTAGCCTCCGAGCAGTACTTC. Its translation is CASSQEGLASEQYF.

The genes are TRBV28 and TRBJ1-1, with 9 bases aligning to TRBD1. The CDR3 extends over 13 amino acids. With V trimmed by 5 bases and J by 7 bases, 5 bases remained unmatched. Germline lookup yields CDR1 MDHEN and CDR2 SYDVKM. Written as DNA, the CDR3 is TGTGCCAGCAGTATACAGGGGGCGAGTGAAGCTTTCTTT. Translation gives CASSIQGASEAFF.

Comments on this clone: The junction and the germline gene differ at one end; a read error may be behind it. This chain's CDR3 is CASSLIRGALFF. In nucleotides, the CDR3 is TGTGCCAGCAGCTTGATCCGGGGGGCGCTGTTTTTT. This chain links TRBV7-2 with TRBJ2-2, with D possibly being TRBD2 (7 bases). The CDR3 totals 12 residues. In germline, CDR1 is SGHTA, CDR2 FQGNSA.

The chain recombines TRBV5-4 with TRBJ1-5; no reliable D call. The germline CDR1 and CDR2 sequences are SGHNT and YYREEE (reference sequence). V lost 1 base and J lost 2, with 4 bases in between. This CDR3 is 13 amino acids long. CDR3 nucleotide sequence: TGTGCCAGCAGCTTGTCGGGCAATCAGCCCCAGCATTTT. Its protein product is CASSLSGNQPQHF.

CDR3 coding DNA: TGTGCCAGCAGTGACTACAGGGCCGCTGGAAACACCATATATTTT. As protein: CASSDYRAAGNTIYF. The rearrangement links TRBV2 to TRBJ1-3; a weak D match, TRBD1 (6 bases). Germline V gene lookup returns CDR1 SNHLY and CDR2 FYNNEI. This CDR3 region has 15 residues. Deletions cut 3 bases from V and 2 bases from J, with 11 bases between.

The rearrangement joins TRBV30 to TRBJ2-5; tentative D call: TRBD2 (6 bases). The CDR3 loop spans 12 amino acids. The germline V gene encodes CDR1 GTSNPN and CDR2 SVGIG (reference sequence). Trimming removed 2 bases from V and 4 bases from J, with 8 bases in between. The chain's CDR3 is CAWSRRGETQYF. For the CDR3, the DNA is TGTGCCTGGAGTAGGCGGGGAGAGACCCAGTACTTC.

V is TRBV18 and J is TRBJ1-2; TRBD1 matches at 11 bases. V lost 3 bases, J lost 2 bases, and 2 bases stayed unmatched. CDR1 is KGHSH, CDR2 LQKENI, per germline. The CDR3 consists of 15 residues. DNA of the CDR3: TGTGCCAGCTCACCGGGGACAGGGGGGAACTATGGCTACACCTTC. Protein sequence: CASSPGTGGNYGYTF. Using reference TRBV18 and TRBJ1-2 for the parts outside the CDR3, the full variable domain is NAGVMQNPRHLVRRRGQEARLRCSPMKGHSHVYWYRQLPEEGLKFMVYLQKENIIDESGMPKERFSAEFPKEGPSILRIQQVVRGDSAAYFCASSPGTGGNYGYTFGSGTRLTVV.